This T cell receptor beta chain was profiled in a study of shared clonotypes between healthy human individuals. CDR1 is MDHEN and CDR2 is SYDVKM in the germline V gene. Deletions cut 1 base from V and 6 bases from J, with 12 bases between. CDR3 length: 14 residues. Selected positively for CCR7 and CD45RO-negative, naive CD8 cells excluded terminally differentiated effector memory CD45RA+ cells. Sequenced by immunoSEQ multiplex PCR; TCRdb stores in-frame clones only, minus some. The repertoire holds approximately 2,200,000 clones, with under 95% as singletons. This sequence originates from a man between 18 and 29 years old in good health. Some clones in this sample may be carry-over from other donors' samples. Sequenced: naive CD8+ T cells from PBMCs. The chain is built from TRBV28 and TRBJ1-1; D gene ambiguous. CDR3 DNA: TGTGCCAGCAGTTTATTTGACTTTAGTGCTGAAGCTTTCTTT. Translating it yields CASSLFDFSAEAFF.